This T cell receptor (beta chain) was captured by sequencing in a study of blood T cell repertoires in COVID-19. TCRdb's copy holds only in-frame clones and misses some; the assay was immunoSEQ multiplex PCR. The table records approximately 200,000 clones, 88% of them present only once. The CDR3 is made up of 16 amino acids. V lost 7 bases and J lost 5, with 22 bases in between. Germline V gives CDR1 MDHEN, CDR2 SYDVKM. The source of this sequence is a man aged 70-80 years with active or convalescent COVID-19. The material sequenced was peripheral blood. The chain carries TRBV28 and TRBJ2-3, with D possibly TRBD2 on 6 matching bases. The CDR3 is CASTPGGSFGVDTQYF. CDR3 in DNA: TGTGCCAGCACCCCCGGAGGGAGTTTCGGTGTAGATACGCAGTATTTT.